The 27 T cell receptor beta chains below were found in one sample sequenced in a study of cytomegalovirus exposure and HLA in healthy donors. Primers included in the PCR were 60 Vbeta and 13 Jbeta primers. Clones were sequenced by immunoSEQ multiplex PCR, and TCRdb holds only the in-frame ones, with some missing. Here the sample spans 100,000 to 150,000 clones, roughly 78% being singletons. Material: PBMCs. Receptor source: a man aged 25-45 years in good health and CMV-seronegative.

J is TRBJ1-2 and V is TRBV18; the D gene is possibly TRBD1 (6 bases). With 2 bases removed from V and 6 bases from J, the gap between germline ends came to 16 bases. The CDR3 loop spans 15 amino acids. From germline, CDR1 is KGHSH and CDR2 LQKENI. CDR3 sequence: CASSPRAGDSHGYTF. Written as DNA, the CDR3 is TGTGCCAGCTCACCAAGGGCAGGGGATTCCCATGGCTACACCTTC.

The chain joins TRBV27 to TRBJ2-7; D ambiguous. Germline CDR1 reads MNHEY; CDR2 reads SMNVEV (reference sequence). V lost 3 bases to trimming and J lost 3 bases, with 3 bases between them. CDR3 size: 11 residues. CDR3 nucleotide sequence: TGTGCCAGCAGTTTCAACTACGAGCAGTACTTC. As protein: CASSFNYEQYF.

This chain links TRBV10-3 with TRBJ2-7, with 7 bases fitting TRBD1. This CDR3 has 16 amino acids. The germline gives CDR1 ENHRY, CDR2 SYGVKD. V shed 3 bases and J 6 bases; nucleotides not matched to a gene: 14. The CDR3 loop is CAISDARRQGSGEQYF. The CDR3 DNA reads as TGTGCCATCAGTGACGCCCGGAGACAGGGTTCGGGCGAGCAGTACTTC.

The CDR3 protein is CASSQDMGQGGNEQFF. CDR3 in DNA: TGCGCCAGCAGCCAAGATATGGGACAGGGGGGAAATGAGCAGTTCTTC. The chain is built from TRBV4-3 and TRBJ2-1; 11 bases align to TRBD1. This CDR3 has 16 amino acids. Germline loops: CDR1 LGHNA, CDR2 YSLEER. J lost 7 bases, V lost 0 bases, and 5 bases had no gene match.

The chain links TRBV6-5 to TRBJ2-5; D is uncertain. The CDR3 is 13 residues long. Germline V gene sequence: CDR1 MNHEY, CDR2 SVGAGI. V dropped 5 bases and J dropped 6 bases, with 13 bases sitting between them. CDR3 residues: CASSGTAAQTQYF. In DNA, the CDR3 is TGTGCCAGCAGTGGAACCGCGGCGCAGACCCAGTACTTC.

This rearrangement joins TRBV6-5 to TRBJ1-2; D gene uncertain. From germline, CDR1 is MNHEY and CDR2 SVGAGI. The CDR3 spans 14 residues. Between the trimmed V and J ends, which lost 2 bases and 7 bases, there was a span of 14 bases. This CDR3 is CASSYPGGVGGYTF. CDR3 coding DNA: TGTGCCAGCAGTTACCCAGGAGGAGTGGGTGGCTACACCTTC.

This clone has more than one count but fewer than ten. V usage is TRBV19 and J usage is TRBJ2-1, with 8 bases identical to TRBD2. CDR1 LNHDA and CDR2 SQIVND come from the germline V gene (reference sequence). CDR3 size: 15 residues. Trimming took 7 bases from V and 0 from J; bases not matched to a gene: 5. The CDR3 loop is CASTLSGSSYNEQFF. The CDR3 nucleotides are TGTGCCAGTACTCTCAGCGGGAGCTCCTACAATGAGCAGTTCTTC. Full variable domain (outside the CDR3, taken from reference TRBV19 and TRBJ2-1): DGGITQSPKYLFRKEGQNVTLSCEQNLNHDAMYWYRQDPGQGLRLIYYSQIVNDFQKGDIAEGYSVSREKKESFPLTVTSAQKNPTAFYLCASTLSGSSYNEQFFGPGTRLTVL.

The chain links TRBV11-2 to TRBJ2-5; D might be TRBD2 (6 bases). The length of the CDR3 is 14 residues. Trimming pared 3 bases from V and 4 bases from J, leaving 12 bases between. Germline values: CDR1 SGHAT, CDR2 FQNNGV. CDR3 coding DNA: TGTGCCAGCAGCTTGGGGGGTAATGGAGAGACCCAGTACTTC. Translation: CASSLGGNGETQYF.

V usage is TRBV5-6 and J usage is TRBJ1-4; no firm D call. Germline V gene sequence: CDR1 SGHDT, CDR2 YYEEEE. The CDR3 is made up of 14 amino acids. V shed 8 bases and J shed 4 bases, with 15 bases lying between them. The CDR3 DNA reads TGTGCCAGTTGCTTCGGGAACAATAATGAAAAACTGTTTTTT. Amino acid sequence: CASCFGNNNEKLFF.

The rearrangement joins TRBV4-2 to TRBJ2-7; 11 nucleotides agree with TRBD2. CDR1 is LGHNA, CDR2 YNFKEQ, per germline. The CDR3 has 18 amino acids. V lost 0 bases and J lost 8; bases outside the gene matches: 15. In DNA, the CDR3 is TGTGCCAGCAGCCAAGATGCTAGGGAGACTAGCGGGATAAAAAAGCAGTACTTC. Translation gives CASSQDARETSGIKKQYF.

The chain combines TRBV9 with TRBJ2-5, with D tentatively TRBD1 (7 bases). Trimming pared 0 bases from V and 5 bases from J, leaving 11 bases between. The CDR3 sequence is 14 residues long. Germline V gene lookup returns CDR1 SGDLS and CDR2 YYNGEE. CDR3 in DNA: TGTGCCAGCAGCGTAGTCCCAGGGGGGGAGACCCAGTACTTC. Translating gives CASSVVPGGETQYF. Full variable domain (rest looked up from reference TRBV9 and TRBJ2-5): DSGVTQTPKHLITATGQRVTLRCSPRSGDLSVYWYQQSLDQGLQFLIQYYNGEERAKGNILERFSAQQFPDLHSELNLSSLELGDSALYFCASSVVPGGETQYFGPGTRLLVL.

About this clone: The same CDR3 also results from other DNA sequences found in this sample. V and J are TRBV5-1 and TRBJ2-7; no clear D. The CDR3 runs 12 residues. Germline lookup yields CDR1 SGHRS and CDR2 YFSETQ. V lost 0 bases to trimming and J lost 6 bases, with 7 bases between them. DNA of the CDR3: TGCGCCAGCAGCTTGGATAGAGGCGAGCAGTACTTC. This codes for CASSLDRGEQYF.

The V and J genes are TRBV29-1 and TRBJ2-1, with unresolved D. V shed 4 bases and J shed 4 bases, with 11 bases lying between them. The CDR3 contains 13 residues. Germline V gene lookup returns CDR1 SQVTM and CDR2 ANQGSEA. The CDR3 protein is CSVALGPYNEQFF. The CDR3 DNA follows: TGCAGCGTTGCTTTGGGCCCATACAATGAGCAGTTCTTC.

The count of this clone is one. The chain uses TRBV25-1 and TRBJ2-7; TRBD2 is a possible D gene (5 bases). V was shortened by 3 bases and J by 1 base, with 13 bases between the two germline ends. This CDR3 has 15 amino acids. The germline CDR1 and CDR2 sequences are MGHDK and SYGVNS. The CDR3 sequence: CASSDSEPTSYEQYF. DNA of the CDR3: TGTGCCAGCAGTGATAGCGAGCCGACTTCCTACGAGCAGTACTTC.

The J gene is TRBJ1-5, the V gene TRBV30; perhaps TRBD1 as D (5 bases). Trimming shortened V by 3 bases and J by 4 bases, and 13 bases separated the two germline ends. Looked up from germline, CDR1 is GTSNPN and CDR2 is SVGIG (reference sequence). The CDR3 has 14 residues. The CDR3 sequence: CAWRGSGLNQPQHF. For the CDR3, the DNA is TGTGCCTGGAGGGGCTCAGGGCTGAATCAGCCCCAGCATTTT.

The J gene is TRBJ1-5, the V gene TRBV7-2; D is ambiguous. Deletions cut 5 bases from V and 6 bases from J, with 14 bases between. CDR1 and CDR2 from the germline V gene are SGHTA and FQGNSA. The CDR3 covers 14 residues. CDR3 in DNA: TGTGCCAGCAGCCTGCTGGTCGGGTCTCAGCCCCAGCATTTT. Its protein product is CASSLLVGSQPQHF.

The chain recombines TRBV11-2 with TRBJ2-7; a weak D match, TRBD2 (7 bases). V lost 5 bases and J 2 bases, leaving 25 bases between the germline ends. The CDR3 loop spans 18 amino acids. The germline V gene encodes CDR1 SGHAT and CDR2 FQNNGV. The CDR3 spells CASSLSLYGAGATYEQYF. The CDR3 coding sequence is TGTGCCAGCAGCCTTAGCCTCTACGGTGCGGGGGCTACCTACGAGCAGTACTTC. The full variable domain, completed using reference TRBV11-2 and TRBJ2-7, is EAGVAQSPRYKIIEKRQSVAFWCNPISGHATLYWYQQILGQGPKLLIQFQNNGVVDDSQLPKDRFSAERLKGVDSTLKIQPAKLEDSAVYLCASSLSLYGAGATYEQYFGPGTRLTVT.

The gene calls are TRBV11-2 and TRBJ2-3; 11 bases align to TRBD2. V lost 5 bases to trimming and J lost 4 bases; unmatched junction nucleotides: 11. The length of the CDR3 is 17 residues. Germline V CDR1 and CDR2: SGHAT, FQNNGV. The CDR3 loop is CASSPGGVAGGPDTQYF. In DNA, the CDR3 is TGTGCCAGCAGCCCCGGGGGGGTAGCGGGGGGGCCAGATACGCAGTATTTT.

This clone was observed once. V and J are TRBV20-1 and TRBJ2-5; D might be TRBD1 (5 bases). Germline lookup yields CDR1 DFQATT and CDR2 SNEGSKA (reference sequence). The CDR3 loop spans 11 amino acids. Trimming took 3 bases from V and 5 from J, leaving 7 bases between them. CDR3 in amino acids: CSASPGETQYF. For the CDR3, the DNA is TGCAGTGCTAGCCCAGGGGAGACCCAGTACTTC.

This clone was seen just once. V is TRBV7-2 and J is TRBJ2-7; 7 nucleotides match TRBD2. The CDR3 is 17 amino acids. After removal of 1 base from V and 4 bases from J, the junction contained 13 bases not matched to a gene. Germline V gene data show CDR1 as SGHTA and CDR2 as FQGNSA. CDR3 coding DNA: TGTGCCAGCAGCTTAGTGGGGGGGACTGGTCCCTATTACGAGCAGTACTTC. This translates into CASSLVGGTGPYYEQYF.

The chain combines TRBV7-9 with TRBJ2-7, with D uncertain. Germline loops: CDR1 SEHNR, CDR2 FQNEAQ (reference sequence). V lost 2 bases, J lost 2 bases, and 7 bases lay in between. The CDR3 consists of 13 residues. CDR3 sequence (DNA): TGTGCCAGCAGCTTAAGCATTCCCTACGAGCAGTACTTC. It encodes CASSLSIPYEQYF.

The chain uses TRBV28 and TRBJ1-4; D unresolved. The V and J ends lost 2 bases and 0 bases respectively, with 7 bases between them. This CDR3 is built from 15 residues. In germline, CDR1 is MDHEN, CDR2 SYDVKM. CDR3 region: CASSLVAATNEKLFF. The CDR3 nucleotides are TGTGCCAGCAGTTTAGTAGCAGCAACTAATGAAAAACTGTTTTTT.

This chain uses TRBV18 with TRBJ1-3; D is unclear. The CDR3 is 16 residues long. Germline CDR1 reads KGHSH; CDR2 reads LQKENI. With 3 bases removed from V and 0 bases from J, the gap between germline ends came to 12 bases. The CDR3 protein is CASSPRGAGSGNTIYF. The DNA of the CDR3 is TGTGCCAGCTCACCTCGAGGAGCGGGCTCTGGAAACACCATATATTTT.

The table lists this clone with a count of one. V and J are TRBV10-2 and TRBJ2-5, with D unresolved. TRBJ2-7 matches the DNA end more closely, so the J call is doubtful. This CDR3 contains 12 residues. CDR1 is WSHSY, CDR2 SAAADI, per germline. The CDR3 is CASSDFSYEQYF. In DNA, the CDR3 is TGCGCCAGCAGTGATTTCTCCTACGAGCAGTACTTC.

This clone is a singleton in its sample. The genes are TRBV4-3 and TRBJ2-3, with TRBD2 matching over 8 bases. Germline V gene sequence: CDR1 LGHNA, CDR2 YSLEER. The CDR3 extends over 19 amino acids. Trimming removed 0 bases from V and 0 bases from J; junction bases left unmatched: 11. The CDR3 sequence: CASSQDWGGGRASTDTQYF. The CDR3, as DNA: TGCGCCAGCAGCCAAGATTGGGGCGGGGGGAGGGCTAGCACAGATACGCAGTATTTT.

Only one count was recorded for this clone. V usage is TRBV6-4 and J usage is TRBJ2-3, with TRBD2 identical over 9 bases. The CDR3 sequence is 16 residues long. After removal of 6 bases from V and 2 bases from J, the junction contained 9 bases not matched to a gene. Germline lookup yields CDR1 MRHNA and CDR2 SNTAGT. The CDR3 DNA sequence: TGTGCCAGCAGGCTGAAGGCGGGAGGGCCCACAGATACGCAGTATTTT. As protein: CASRLKAGGPTDTQYF.

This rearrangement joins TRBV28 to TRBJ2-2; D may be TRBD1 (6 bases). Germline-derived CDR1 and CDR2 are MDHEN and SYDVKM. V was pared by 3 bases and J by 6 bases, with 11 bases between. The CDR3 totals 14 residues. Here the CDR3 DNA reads TGTGCCAGCAGTTTTGAGGGGGTTTCCGGGGAGCTGTTTTTT. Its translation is CASSFEGVSGELFF.